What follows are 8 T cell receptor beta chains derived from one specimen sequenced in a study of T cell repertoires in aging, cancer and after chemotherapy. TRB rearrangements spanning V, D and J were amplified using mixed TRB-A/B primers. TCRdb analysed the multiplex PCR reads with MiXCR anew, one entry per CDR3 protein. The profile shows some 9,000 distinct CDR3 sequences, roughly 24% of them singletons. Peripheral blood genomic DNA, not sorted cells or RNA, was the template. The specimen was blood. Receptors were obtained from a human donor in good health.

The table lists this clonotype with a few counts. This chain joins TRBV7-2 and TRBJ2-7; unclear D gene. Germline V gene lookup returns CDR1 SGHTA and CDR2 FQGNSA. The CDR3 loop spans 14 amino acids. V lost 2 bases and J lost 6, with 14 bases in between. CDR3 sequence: CASSLNGPRVEQYF. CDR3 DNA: TGTGCCAGCAGCTTAAACGGGCCTAGAGTCGAGCAGTACTTC.

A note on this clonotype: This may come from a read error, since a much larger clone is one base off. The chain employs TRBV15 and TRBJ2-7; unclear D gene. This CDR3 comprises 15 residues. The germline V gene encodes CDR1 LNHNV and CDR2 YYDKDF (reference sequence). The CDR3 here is CATSKPPPGTGEKYF. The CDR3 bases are TGTGCCACCAGCAAACCCCCCCCAGGAACGGGCGAGAAGTACTTC.

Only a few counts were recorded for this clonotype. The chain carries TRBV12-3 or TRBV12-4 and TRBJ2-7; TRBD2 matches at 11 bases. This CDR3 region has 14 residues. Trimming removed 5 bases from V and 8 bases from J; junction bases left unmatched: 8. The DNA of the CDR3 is TGTGCCAGCAGTCCACTACTAGCGGGAGCCCAGCAGTACTTC. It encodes CASSPLLAGAQQYF.

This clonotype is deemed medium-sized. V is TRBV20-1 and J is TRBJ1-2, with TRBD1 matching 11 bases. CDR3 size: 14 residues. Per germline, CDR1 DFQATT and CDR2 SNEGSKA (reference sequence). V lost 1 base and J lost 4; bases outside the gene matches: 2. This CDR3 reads CSARGDRGTYGYTF. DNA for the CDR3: TGCAGTGCTAGAGGGGACAGGGGGACCTATGGCTACACCTTC.

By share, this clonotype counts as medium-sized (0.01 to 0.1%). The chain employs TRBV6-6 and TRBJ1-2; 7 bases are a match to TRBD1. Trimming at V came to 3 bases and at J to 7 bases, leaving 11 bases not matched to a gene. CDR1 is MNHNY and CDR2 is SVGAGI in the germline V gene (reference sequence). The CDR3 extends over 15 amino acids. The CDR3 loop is CASSYEGAMGSGYTF. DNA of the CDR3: TGTGCCAGCAGTTATGAGGGGGCGATGGGTAGTGGCTACACCTTC.

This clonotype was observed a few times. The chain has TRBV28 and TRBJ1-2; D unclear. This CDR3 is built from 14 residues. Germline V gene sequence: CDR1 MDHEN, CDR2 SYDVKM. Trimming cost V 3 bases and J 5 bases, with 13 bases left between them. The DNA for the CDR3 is TGTGCCAGCAGTTTCCGTAGTCAGAGGTATGGCTACACCTTC. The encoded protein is CASSFRSQRYGYTF.

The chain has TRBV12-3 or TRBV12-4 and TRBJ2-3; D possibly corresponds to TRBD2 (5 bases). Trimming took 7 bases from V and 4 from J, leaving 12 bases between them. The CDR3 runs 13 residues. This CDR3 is CASTYYGADTQYF. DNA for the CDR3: TGTGCCAGCACCTACTACGGGGCAGATACGCAGTATTTT.

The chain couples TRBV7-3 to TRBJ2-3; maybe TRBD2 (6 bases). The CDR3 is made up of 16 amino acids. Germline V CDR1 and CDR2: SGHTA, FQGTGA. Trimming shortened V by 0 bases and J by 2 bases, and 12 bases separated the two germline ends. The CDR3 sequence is CASSLTGRTTTDTQYF. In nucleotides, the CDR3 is TGTGCCAGCAGCTTAACAGGCAGGACTACCACAGATACGCAGTATTTT. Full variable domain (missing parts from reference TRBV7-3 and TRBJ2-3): GAGVSQTPSNKVTEKGKYVELRCDPISGHTALYWYRQSLGQGPEFLIYFQGTGAADDSGLPNDRFFAVRPEGSVSTLKIQRTERGDSAVYLCASSLTGRTTTDTQYFGPGTRLTVL.